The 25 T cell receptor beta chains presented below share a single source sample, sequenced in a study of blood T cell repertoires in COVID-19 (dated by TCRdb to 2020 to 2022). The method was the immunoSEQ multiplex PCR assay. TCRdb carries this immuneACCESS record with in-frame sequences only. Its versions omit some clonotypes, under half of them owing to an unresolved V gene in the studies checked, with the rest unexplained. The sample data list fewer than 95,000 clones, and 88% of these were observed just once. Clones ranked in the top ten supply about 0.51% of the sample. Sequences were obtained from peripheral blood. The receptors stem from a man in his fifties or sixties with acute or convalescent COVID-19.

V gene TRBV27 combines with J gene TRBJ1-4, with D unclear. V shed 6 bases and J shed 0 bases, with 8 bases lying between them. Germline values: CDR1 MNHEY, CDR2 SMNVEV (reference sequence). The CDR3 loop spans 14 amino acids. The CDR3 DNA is TGTGCCAGCAGCCCGTATGCAACTAATGAAAAACTGTTTTTT. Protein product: CASSPYATNEKLFF.

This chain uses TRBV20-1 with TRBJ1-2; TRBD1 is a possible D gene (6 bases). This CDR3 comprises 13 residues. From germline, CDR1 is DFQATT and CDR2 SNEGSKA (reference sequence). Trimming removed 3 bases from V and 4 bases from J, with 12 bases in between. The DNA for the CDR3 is TGCAGTGCTAGTTCCGGGACACTCTATGGCTACACCTTC. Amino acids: CSASSGTLYGYTF.

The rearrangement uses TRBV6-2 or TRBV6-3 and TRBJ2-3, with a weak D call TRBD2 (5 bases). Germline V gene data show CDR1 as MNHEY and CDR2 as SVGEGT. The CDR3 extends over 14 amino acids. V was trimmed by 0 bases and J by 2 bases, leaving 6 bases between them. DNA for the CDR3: TGTGCCAGCAGTTACTCAGCGGTCACAGATACGCAGTATTTT. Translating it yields CASSYSAVTDTQYF.

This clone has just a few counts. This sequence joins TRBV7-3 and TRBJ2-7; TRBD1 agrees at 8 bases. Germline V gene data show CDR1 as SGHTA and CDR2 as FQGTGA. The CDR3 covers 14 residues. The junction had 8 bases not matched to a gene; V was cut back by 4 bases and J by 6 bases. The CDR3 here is CASSSTGDNGEQYF. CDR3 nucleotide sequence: TGTGCCAGCAGCTCGACAGGGGATAACGGCGAGCAGTACTTC.

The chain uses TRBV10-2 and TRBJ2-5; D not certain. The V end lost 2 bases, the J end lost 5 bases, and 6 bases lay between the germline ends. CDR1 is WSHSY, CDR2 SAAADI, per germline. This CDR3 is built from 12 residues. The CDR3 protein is CASSEPGETQYF. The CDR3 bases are TGCGCCAGCAGTGAGCCTGGCGAGACCCAGTACTTC.

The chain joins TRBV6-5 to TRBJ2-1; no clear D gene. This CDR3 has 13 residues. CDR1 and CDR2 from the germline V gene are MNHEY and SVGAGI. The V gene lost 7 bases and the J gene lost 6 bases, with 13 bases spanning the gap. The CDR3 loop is CASTVITFNEQFF. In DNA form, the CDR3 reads TGTGCCAGCACGGTCATAACCTTCAATGAGCAGTTCTTC.

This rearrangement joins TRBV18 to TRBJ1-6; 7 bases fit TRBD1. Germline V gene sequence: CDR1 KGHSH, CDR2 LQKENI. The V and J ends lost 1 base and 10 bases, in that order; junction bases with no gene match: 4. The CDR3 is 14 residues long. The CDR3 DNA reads TGTGCCAGCTCACCACGCACAGGGGACTCACCCCTCCACTTT. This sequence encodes CASSPRTGDSPLHF.

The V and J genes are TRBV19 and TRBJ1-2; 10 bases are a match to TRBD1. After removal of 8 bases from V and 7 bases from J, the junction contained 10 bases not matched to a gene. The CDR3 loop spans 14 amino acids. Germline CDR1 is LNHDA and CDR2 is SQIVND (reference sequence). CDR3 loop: CASGQGGRTSGYTF. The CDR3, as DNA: TGTGCCAGTGGACAGGGGGGGAGGACGAGTGGCTACACCTTC.

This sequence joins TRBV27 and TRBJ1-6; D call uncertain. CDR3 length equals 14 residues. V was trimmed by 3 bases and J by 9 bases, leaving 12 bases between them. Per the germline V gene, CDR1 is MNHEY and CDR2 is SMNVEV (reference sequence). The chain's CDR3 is CASSLRGWLSPLHF. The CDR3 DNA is TGTGCCAGCAGTTTGCGGGGTTGGCTTTCACCCCTCCACTTT.

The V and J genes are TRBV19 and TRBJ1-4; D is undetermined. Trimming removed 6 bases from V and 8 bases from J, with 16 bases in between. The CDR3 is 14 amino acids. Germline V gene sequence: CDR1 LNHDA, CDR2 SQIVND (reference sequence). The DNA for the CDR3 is TGTGCCAGTAGCACCCCGGAGGGAGGGGAAAAACTGTTTTTT. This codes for CASSTPEGGEKLFF. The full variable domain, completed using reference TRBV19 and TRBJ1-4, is DGGITQSPKYLFRKEGQNVTLSCEQNLNHDAMYWYRQDPGQGLRLIYYSQIVNDFQKGDIAEGYSVSREKKESFPLTVTSAQKNPTAFYLCASSTPEGGEKLFFGSGTQLSVL.

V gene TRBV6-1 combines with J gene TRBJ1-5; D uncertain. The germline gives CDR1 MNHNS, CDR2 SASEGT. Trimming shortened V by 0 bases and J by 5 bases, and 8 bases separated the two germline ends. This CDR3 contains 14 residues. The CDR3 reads CASSEATGHQPQHF. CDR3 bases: TGTGCCAGCAGTGAAGCGACGGGTCATCAGCCCCAGCATTTT.

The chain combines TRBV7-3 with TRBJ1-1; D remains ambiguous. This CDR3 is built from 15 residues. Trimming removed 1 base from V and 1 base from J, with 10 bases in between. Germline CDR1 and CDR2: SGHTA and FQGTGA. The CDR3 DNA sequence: TGTGCCAGCAGCTTAATGGGTGGAGCGAACACTGAAGCTTTCTTT. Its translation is CASSLMGGANTEAFF.

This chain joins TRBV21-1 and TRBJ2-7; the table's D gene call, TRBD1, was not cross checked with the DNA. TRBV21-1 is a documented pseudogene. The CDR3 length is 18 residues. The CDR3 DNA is TGTGCCAGCAGCAAGTTAAATTGTCCCTCCACCAGCTCCTACGAGCAGTACTTC. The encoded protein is CASSKLNCPSTSSYEQYF.

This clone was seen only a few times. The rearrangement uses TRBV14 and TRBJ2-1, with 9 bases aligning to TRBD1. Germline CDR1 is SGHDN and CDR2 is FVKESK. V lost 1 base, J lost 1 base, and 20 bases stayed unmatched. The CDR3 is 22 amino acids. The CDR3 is CASSQVIWDRADWSRSYNEQFF. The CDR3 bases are TGTGCCAGCAGCCAAGTTATTTGGGACAGGGCGGATTGGTCTCGGTCCTACAATGAGCAGTTCTTC.

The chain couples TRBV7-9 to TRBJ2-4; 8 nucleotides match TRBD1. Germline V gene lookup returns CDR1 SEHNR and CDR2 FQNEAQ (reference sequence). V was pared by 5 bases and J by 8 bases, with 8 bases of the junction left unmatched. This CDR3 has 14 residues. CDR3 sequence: CASSPGQGRDIQYF. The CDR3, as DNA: TGTGCCAGCAGCCCCGGACAGGGACGGGACATTCAGTACTTC. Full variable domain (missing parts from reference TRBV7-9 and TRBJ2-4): DTGVSQNPRHKITKRGQNVTFRCDPISEHNRLYWYRQTLGQGPEFLTYFQNEAQLEKSRLLSDRFSAERPKGSFSTLEIQRTEQGDSAMYLCASSPGQGRDIQYFGAGTRLSVL.

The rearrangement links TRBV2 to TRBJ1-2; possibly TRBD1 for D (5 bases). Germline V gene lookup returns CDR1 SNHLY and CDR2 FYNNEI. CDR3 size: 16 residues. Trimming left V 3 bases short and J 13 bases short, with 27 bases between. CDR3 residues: CASSDTPRGQGIMSTF. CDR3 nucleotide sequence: TGTGCCAGCAGTGACACTCCGCGTGGGCAGGGAATAATGAGCACCTTC. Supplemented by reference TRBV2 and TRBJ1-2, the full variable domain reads EPEVTQTPSHQVTQMGQEVILRCVPISNHLYFYWYRQILGQKVEFLVSFYNNEISEKSEIFDDQFSVERPDGSNFTLKIRSTKLEDSAMYFCASSDTPRGQGIMSTFGSGTRLTVV.

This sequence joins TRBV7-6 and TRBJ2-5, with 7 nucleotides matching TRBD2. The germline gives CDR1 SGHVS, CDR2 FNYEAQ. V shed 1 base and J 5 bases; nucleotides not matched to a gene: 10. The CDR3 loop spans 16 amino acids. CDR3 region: CASSLGAASGLETQYF. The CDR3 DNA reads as TGTGCCAGCAGCTTAGGAGCGGCTAGCGGTCTGGAGACCCAGTACTTC.

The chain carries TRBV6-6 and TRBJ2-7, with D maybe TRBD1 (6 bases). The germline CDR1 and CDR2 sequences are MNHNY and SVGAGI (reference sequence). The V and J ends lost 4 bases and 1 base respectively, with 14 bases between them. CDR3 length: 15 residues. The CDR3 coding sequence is TGTGCCAGCAGTTGGCGACCAGGGGCGTCCTACGAGCAGTACTTC. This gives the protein CASSWRPGASYEQYF.

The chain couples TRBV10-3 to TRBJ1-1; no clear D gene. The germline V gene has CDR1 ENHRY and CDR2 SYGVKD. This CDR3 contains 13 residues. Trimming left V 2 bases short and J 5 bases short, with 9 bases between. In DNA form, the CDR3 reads TGTGCCATCAGTGAGGAGGCGGGGACTGAAGCTTTCTTT. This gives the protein CAISEEAGTEAFF.

CDR3 protein: CASSSGTGWTDTQYF. In nucleotides, the CDR3 is TGTGCCAGCAGCTCCGGGACAGGTTGGACAGATACGCAGTATTTT. The V and J genes are TRBV11-3 and TRBJ2-3; 8 nucleotides align to TRBD1. The CDR3 contains 15 residues. In germline, CDR1 is SGHNT, CDR2 YENEEA. Unmatched junction bases numbered 6, after V lost 4 bases and J lost 3 bases.

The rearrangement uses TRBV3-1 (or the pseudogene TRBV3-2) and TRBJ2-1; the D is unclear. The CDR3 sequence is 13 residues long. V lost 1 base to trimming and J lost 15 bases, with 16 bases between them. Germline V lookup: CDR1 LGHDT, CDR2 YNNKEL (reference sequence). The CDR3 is CASSQGADKVRFF. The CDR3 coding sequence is TGTGCCAGCAGCCAAGGGGCAGATAAGGTACGGTTCTTC.

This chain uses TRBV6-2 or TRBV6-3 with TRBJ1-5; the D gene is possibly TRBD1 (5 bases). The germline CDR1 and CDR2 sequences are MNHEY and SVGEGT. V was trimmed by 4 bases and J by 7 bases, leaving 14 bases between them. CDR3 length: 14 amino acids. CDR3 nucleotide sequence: TGTGCCAGCAGTTGGGGGGGGGTCGGCCAGCCCCAGCATTTT. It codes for CASSWGGVGQPQHF.

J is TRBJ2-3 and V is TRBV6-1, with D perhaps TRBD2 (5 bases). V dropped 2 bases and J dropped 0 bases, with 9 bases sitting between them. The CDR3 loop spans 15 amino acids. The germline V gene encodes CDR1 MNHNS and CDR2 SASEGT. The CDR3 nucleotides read TGTGCCAGCAGTGAACTAGCCCTGAGCACAGATACGCAGTATTTT. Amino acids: CASSELALSTDTQYF.

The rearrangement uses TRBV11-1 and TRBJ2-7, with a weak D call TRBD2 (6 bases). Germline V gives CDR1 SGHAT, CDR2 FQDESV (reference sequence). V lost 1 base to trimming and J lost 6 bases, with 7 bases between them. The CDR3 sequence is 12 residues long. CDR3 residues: CASSLVRGEQYF. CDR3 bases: TGTGCCAGCAGCTTAGTGCGGGGCGAGCAGTACTTC.

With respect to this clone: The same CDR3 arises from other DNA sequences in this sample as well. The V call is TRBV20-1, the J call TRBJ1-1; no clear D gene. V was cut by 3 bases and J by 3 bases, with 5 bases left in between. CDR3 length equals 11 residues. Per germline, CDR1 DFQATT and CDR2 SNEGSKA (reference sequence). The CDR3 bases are TGCAGTGCTAGGCAGGACACTGAAGCTTTCTTT. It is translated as CSARQDTEAFF.